The clone carrying this TCR beta chain was observed once. Antigen specificity is unknown. This entry is derived from a study of CD8 T cells in ankylosing spondylitis. TCRdb recomputed calls from the 5' RACE reads with MiXCR, one row per CDR3 protein. The repertoire holds 350,000 or so distinct CDR3 sequences, around 15% seen once, with approximately 0.99% in the top ten. Study-wide results and limits: Ankylosing spondylitis blood appeared to carry a characteristic TCR beta motif of roughly eight highly homologous variants. Disease-linked clones were CD8+ and relatively rare in peripheral blood.

The V and J ends lost 4 bases and 2 bases respectively, with 12 bases between them. This CDR3 contains 14 residues. The germline V gene has CDR1 MNHNS and CDR2 SASEGT. The source is a male donor with ankylosing spondylitis or in good health (not recorded which). The sample comprised blood, either unsorted or a sorted T cell fraction (not recorded which). The chain links TRBV6-1 to TRBJ2-7, with a weak D call TRBD2 (6 bases). CDR3 sequence (DNA): TGTGCCAGCAGTGCCTCGGAGGGGCCCTACGAGCAGTACTTC. Protein sequence: CASSASEGPYEQYF.